Given below is one TCR beta chain in context. Its target is unknown. Enrollment shut out patients with autoimmune disease history or systemic immunosuppression. Repertoires were generated with immunoSEQ multiplex PCR, while TCRdb's copy carries only in-frame clones and drops some. The table records approximately 71,000 clones, roughly 82% of them present only once. The data were obtained in a study of OX40 agonist ivuxolimab in advanced cancers. Notes on the study in general: Expanded peripheral T cell antigen specificity was not determined.

V shed 7 bases, J shed 5 bases, and the junction held 10 bases outside the gene matches. CDR3 length: 15 residues. Germline V gene data show CDR1 as MNHNY and CDR2 as SVGAGI (reference sequence). The sequence was obtained from an adult with an advanced solid tumor such as melanoma, head and neck, liver or kidney cancer. V gene TRBV6-6 combines with J gene TRBJ2-1; 8 nucleotides align to TRBD2. The starting material was CD4+ or CD8+ T cells sorted from blood, obtained in a trial of the OX40 agonist ivuxolimab. The CDR3 region has the DNA TGTGCCAGCACTATTAGCGGGGAAACTAACAATGAGCAGTTCTTC. Translation gives CASTISGETNNEQFF.